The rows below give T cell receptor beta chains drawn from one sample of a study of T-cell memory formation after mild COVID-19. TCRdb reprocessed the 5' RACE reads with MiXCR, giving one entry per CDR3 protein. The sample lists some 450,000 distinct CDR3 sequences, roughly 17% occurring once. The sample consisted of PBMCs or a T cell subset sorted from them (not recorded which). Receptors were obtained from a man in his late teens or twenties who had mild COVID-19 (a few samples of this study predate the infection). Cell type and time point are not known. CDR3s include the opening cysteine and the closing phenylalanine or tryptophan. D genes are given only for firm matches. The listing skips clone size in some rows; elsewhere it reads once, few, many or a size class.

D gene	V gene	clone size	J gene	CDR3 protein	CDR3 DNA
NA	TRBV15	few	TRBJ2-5	CATSRDAGVETQYF	TGTGCCACCAGCAGAGATGCCGGGGTGGAGACCCAGTACTTC
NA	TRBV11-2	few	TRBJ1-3	CASSLVGGVMGTSGNTIYF	TGTGCCAGCAGCTTAGTAGGTGGCGTTATGGGGACCTCTGGAAACACCATATATTTT
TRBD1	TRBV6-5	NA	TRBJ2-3	CASSDRGLIDTQYF	TGTGCCAGCAGTGACAGGGGGCTTATAGATACGCAGTATTTT
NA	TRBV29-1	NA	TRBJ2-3	CSADGFIDTQYF	TGCAGCGCGGACGGATTCATAGATACGCAGTATTTT
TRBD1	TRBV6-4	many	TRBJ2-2	CASSDGQGAGELFF	TGTGCCAGCAGTGACGGACAGGGGGCCGGGGAGCTGTTTTTT
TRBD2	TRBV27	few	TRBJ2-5	CASGASGGQETQYF	TGTGCCAGCGGGGCTAGCGGGGGGCAAGAGACCCAGTACTTC
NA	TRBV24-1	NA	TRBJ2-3	CATSDSGLSDTQYF	TGTGCCACCAGTGATTCAGGACTTTCAGATACGCAGTATTTT
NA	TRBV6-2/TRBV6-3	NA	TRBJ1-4	CASSTTWEKLFF	TGTGCCAGCAGCACCACGTGGGAAAAACTGTTTTTT
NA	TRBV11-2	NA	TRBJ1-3	CASSLINTIYF	TGTGCCAGCAGCTTAATAAACACCATATATTTT
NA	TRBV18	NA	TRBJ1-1	CASFRDRNTEAFF	TGTGCCAGCTTCCGTGACAGAAACACTGAAGCTTTCTTT
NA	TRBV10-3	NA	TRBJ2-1	CATLSSYNEQFF	TGTGCCACACTAAGCTCCTACAATGAGCAGTTCTTC
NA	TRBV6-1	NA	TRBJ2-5	CASSEGLGPETQYF	TGTGCCAGCAGTGAAGGTTTGGGCCCAGAGACCCAGTACTTC
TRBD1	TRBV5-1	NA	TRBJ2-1	CASSPGTGNINEQFF	TGCGCCAGCAGCCCCGGGACAGGGAATATCAATGAGCAGTTCTTC
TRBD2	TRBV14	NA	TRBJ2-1	CASSQGGGRGNEQFF	TGTGCCAGCAGCCAAGGCGGCGGGAGGGGCAATGAGCAGTTCTTC
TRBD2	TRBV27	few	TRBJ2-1	CARWTSGGVNEQFF	TGTGCCCGGTGGACTAGCGGGGGGGTTAATGAGCAGTTCTTC
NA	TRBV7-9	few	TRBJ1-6	CASSLAPGQRLHF	TGTGCCAGCAGCTTAGCTCCGGGGCAGCGCCTCCACTTT
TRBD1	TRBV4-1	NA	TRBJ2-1	CASSQAIQGVEQFF	TGCGCCAGCAGCCAAGCCATTCAGGGGGTTGAGCAGTTCTTC
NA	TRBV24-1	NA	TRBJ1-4	CATSESTGLNEKLFF	TGTGCCACCAGTGAGTCGACAGGACTTAATGAAAAACTGTTTTTT
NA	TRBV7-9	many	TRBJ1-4	CASSLYHARGPEKLFF	TGTGCCAGCAGCTTATACCACGCCAGAGGTCCCGAAAAACTGTTTTTT
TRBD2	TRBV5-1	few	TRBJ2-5	CASSLGTSGGIQETQYF	TGCGCCAGCAGCTTGGGGACTAGCGGGGGGATCCAAGAGACCCAGTACTTC
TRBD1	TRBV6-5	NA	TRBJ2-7	CASKRTQGAPYEQYF	TGTGCCAGCAAAAGAACCCAGGGGGCCCCTTACGAGCAGTACTTC
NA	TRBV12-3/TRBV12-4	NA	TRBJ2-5	CASSRRERETQYF	TGTGCCAGCAGTCGCCGGGAGCGAGAGACCCAGTACTTC
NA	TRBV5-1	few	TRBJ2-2	CASSLQSGELFF	TGCGCCAGCAGCTTGCAGAGCGGGGAGCTGTTTTTT
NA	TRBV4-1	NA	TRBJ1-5	CASSHRAVSNQPQHF	TGCGCCAGCAGCCACAGGGCCGTTAGCAATCAGCCACAGCATTTT
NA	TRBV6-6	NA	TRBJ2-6	CASSYSSPGSTNVLTF	TGTGCCAGCAGTTACTCTTCTCCGGGATCGACCAACGTCCTGACTTTC
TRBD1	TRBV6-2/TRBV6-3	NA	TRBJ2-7	CASSWRQGAANEQYF	TGTGCCAGCAGTTGGAGACAGGGGGCAGCCAACGAGCAGTACTTC
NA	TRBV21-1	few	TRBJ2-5	CASSKETRGQETQYF	TGTGCCAGCAGCAAAGAAACCAGGGGGCAGGAGACCCAGTACTTC
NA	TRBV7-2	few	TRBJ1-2	CASSLAGFDYGYTF	TGTGCCAGCAGCTTAGCAGGGTTCGACTATGGCTACACCTTC
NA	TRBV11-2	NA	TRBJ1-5	CASSKGGVGNQPQHF	TGTGCCAGCAGCAAAGGTGGGGTAGGCAATCAGCCCCAGCATTTT
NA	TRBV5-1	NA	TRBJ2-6	CASSARTPGANVLTF	TGCGCCAGCAGCGCGCGGACACCTGGGGCCAACGTCCTGACTTTC
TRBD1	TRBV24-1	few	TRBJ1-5	CATSDPTGDSNQPQHF	TGTGCCACCAGTGACCCGACAGGGGATAGCAATCAGCCCCAGCATTTT
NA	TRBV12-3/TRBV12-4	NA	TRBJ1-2	CASGTRMRGGIYGYTF	TGTGCCAGCGGGACCAGAATGAGGGGGGGCATCTATGGCTACACCTTC
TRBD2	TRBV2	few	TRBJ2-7	CASSEAGRGAFYEQYF	TGTGCCAGCAGTGAAGCTGGGCGGGGGGCCTTCTACGAGCAGTACTTC